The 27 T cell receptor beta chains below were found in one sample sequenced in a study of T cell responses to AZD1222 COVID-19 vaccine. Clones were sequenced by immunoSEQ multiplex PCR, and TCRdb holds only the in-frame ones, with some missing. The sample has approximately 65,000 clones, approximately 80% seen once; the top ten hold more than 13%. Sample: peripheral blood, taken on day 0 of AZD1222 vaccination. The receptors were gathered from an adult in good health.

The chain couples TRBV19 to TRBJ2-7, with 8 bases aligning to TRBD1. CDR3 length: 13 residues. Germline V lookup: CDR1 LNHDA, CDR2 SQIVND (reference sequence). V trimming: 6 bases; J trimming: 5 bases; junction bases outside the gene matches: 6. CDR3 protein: CASRRQGTHEQYF. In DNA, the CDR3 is TGTGCCAGTAGAAGACAGGGGACCCACGAGCAGTACTTC.

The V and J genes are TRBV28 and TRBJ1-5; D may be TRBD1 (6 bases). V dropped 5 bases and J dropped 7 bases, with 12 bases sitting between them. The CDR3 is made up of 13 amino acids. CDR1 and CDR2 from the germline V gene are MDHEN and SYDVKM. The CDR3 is CASSPPGAQPQHF. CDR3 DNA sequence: TGTGCCAGCAGTCCTCCGGGGGCCCAGCCCCAGCATTTT.

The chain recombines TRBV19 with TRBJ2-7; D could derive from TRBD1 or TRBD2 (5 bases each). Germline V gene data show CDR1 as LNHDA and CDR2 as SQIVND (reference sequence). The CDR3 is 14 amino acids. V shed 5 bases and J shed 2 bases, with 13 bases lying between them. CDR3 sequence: CASSWGTDTYEQYF. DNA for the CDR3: TGTGCCAGTAGTTGGGGGACGGATACCTACGAGCAGTACTTC.

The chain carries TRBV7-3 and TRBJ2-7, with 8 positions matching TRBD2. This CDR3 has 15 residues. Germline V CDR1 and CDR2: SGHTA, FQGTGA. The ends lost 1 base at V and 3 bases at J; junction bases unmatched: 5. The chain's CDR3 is CASSLMAGGGYEQYF. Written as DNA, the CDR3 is TGTGCCAGCAGCTTAATGGCGGGGGGTGGCTACGAGCAGTACTTC.

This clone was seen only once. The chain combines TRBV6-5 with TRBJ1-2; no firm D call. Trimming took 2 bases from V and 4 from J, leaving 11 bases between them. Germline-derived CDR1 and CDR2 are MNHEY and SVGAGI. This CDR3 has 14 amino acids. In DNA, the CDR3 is TGTGCCAGCAGTTACGAAAGAGGGCCCTATGGCTACACCTTC. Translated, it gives CASSYERGPYGYTF.

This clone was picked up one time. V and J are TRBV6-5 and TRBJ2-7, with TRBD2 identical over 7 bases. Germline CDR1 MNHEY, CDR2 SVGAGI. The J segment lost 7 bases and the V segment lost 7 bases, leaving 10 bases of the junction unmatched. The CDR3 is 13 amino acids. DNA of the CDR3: TGTGCCAGCACTGGGGGAGGGCTTACTGAGCAGTACTTC. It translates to CASTGGGLTEQYF.

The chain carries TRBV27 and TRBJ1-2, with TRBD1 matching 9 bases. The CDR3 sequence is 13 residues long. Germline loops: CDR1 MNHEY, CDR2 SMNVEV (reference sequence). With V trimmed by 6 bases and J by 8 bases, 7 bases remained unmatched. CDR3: CASSRDRVEGYTF. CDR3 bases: TGTGCCAGCAGCCGGGACAGGGTTGAGGGCTACACCTTC.

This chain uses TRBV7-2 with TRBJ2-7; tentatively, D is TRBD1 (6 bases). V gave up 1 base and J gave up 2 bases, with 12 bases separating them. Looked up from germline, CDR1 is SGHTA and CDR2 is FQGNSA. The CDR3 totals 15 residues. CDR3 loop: CASSLGLTGPYEQYF. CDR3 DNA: TGTGCCAGCAGCTTAGGGTTAACAGGGCCCTACGAGCAGTACTTC.

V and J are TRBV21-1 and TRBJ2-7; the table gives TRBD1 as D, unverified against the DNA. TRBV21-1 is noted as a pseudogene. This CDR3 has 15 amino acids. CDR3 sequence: CASSMGQPIRPLVSF. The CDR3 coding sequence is TGTGCCAGCAGCATGGGGCAGCCGATCCGACCTCTCGTGTCATTC.

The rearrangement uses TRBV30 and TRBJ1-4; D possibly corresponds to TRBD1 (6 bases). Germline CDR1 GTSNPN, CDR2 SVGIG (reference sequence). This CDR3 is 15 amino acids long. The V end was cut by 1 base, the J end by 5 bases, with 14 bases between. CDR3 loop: CAWSADRIYNEKLFF. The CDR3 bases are TGTGCCTGGAGTGCTGACAGGATTTACAATGAAAAACTGTTTTTT.

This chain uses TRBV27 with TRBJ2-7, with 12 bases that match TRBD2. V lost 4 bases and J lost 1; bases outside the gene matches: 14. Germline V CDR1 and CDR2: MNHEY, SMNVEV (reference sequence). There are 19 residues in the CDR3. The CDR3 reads CASSSFFLQTSGGSYEQYF. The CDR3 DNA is TGTGCCAGCAGTTCTTTTTTCCTCCAGACTAGCGGGGGTTCCTACGAGCAGTACTTC.

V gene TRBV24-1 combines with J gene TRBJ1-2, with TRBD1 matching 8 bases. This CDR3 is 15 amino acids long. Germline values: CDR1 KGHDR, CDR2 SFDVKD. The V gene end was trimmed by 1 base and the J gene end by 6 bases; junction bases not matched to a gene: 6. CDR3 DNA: TGTGCCACCAGTGATTTCGGATCAGGGGGCGATGGCTACACCTTC. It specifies CATSDFGSGGDGYTF.

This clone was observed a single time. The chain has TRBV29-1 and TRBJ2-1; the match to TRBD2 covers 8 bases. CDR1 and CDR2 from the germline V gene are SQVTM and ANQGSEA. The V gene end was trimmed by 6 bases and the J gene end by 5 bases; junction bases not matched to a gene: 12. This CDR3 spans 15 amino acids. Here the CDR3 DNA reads TGCAGCGTCGTACTGGCGGGGGGTCTCCACAATGAGCAGTTCTTC. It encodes CSVVLAGGLHNEQFF.

DNA of the CDR3: TGTGCCAGCAGCCCGTCGGGGCCGAATGAGCAGTTCTTC. Its translation: CASSPSGPNEQFF. The chain joins TRBV7-2 to TRBJ2-1, with D perhaps given as TRBD1 or TRBD2 (5 bases each). Germline V gene lookup returns CDR1 SGHTA and CDR2 FQGNSA. The CDR3 has 13 residues. Trimming cost V 5 bases and J 7 bases, with 12 bases left between them.

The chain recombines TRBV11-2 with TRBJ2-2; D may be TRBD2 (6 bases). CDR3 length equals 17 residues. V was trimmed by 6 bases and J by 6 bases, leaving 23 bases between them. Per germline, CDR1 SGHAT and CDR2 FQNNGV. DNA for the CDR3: TGTGCCAGCAGGTTCGGGCTAGCGCTGAATGAAGCCGGGGAGCTGTTTTTT. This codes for CASRFGLALNEAGELFF.

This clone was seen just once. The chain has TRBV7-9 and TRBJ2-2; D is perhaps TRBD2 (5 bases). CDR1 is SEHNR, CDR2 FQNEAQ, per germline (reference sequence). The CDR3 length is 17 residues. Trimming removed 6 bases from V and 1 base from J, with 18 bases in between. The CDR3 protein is CASSFGLAAWNTGELFF. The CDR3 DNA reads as TGTGCCAGCAGTTTTGGACTCGCAGCTTGGAACACCGGGGAGCTGTTTTTT.

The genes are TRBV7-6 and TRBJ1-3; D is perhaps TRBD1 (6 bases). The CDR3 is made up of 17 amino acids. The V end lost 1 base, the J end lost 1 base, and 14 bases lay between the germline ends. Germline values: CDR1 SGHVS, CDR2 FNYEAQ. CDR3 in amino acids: CASSLGPGVLSGNTIYF. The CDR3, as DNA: TGTGCCAGCAGCTTAGGTCCAGGGGTGTTATCTGGAAACACCATATATTTT.

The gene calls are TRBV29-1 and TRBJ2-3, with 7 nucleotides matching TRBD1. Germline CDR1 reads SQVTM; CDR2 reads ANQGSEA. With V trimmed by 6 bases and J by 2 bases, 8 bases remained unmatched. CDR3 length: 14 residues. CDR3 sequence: CSVDVTGSTDTQYF. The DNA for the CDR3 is TGCAGCGTGGACGTGACAGGGTCCACAGATACGCAGTATTTT.

In DNA, the CDR3 is TGCGCCAGCAGCCAAGCCCTTCAACACGGAGGGGGCTACACCTTC. This translates into CASSQALQHGGGYTF. V and J are TRBV4-3 and TRBJ1-2; no reliable D call. The CDR3 is made up of 15 amino acids. V was pared by 1 base and J by 8 bases, with 17 bases between. Germline V CDR1 and CDR2: LGHNA, YSLEER.

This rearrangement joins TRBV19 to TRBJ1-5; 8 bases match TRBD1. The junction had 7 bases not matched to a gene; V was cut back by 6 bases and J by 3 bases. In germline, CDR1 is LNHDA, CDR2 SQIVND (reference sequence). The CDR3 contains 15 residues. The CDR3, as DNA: TGTGCCAGTAGAGAGACAGGGGACCTCAATCAGCCCCAGCATTTT. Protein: CASRETGDLNQPQHF. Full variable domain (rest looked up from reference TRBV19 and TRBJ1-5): DGGITQSPKYLFRKEGQNVTLSCEQNLNHDAMYWYRQDPGQGLRLIYYSQIVNDFQKGDIAEGYSVSREKKESFPLTVTSAQKNPTAFYLCASRETGDLNQPQHFGDGTRLSIL.

The DNA of the CDR3 is TGTGCCACCAGCAGAGACCGAACGAAGGCGGGGCCACAAGTCTACGAGCAGTACTTC. Protein: CATSRDRTKAGPQVYEQYF. The rearrangement uses TRBV15 and TRBJ2-7; weak D call: TRBD2 (6 bases). The germline V and J ends were trimmed by 0 bases and 3 bases, with 24 bases remaining between them. CDR1 and CDR2 (germline): LNHNV, YYDKDF (reference sequence). The CDR3 sequence is 19 residues long.

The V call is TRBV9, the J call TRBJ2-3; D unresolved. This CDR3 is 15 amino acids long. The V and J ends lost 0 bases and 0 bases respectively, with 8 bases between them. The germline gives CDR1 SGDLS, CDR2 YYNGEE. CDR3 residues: CASSVVPTSTDTQYF. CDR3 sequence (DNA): TGTGCCAGCAGCGTAGTCCCGACTAGCACAGATACGCAGTATTTT.

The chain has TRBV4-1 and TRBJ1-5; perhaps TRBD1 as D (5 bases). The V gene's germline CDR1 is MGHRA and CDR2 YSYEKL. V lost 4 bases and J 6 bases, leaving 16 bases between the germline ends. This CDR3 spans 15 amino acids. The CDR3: CASSRAAGGSQPQHF. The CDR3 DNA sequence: TGCGCCAGCAGCCGGGCCGCCGGGGGTAGTCAGCCCCAGCATTTT.

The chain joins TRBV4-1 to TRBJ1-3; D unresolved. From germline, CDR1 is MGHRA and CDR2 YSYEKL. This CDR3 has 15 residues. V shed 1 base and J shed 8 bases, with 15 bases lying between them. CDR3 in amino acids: CASSQVTRRRDTIYF. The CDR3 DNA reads TGCGCCAGCAGCCAAGTAACCCGACGGCGGGACACCATATATTTT.

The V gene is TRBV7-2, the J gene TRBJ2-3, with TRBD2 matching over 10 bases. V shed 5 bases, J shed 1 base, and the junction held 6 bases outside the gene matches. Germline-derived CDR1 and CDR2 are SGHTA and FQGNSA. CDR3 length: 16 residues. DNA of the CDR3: TGTGCCAGCAGCCCCCAGCGGGGGGGTCGCACAGATACGCAGTATTTT. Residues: CASSPQRGGRTDTQYF.

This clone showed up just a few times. In nucleotides, the CDR3 is TGTGCCAGCAGCCCGCGACAGTGGGGTAATGAAAAACTGTTTTTT. The encoded protein is CASSPRQWGNEKLFF. The chain couples TRBV9 to TRBJ1-4; D might be TRBD1 (5 bases). This CDR3 has 15 residues. Trimming removed 4 bases at V and 4 bases at J, with 14 bases between. Looked up from germline, CDR1 is SGDLS and CDR2 is YYNGEE.

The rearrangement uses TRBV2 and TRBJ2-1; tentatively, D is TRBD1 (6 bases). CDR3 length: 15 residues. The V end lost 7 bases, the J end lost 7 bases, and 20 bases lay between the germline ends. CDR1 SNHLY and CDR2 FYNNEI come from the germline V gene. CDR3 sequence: CASTKKGQGKNEQFF. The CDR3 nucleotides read TGTGCCAGCACCAAAAAGGGGCAGGGGAAAAATGAGCAGTTCTTC. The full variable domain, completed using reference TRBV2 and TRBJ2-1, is EPEVTQTPSHQVTQMGQEVILRCVPISNHLYFYWYRQILGQKVEFLVSFYNNEISEKSEIFDDQFSVERPDGSNFTLKIRSTKLEDSAMYFCASTKKGQGKNEQFFGPGTRLTVL.